This T cell receptor (beta chain) derives from a study of a mutant IDH1 vaccine in newly diagnosed glioma (dated by TCRdb to the early 2020s). Regarding the study in general: Eight vaccinations were administered to patients in weeks 1, 3, 5, 7, 11, 15, 19 and 23, corresponding to visits V03 through V10. Vaccination started 4-6 weeks after radiotherapy alone, or was given together with temozolomide cycles in the groups whose treatment included chemotherapy. Prior to enrollment, patients had been given standard therapy consisting of radiotherapy alone, temozolomide alone, or radiochemotherapy with temozolomide, with the combination given to most patients. Of the 25 to 35 patients who were treated, about 62% were male and roughly 38% were female, and the mean age was roughly 40 years. Six visits were used for peripheral blood collection: V03 (baseline), V05, V07, V10, V12 and V13. For exploratory analyses, 25 to 30 treated patients had longitudinal TCRB deep sequencing done wherever samples were available.

The library relied on the immunoSEQ multiplex PCR assay. Rearranged TCR beta chain sequences were amplified using the hsTCRB Kit according to the manufacturer's protocol. TCRB libraries were sequenced on an Illumina MiSeq. The authors' analysis ran thus. The kit vendor's proprietary platform handled demultiplexing, trimming and gene mapping. The table comes from immuneACCESS by way of TCRdb, which keeps in-frame sequences with V and J called. Part of the clones is missing from these tables; in studies checked, under half for an unresolved V gene and the rest for unknown reasons. For V, J and clone size, that table is used; D and trimming come from the DNA. The sample table records about 52,000 clones; 90% to 95% of these occur just once. The top ten clonotypes cover around 2.5% of the sample. With regard to this clone: What antigen it recognizes has not been identified. No clone much larger than this one lies a single base away; base qualities are absent.

V loses 3 bases of germline sequence and J loses 7 bases, and the interval between the two ends is 7 bases. There are 11 amino acids in the CDR3, from cysteine to phenylalanine inclusive. This entry keeps only the CDR3 DNA: 33 bases, framed from base 1. CDR1 and CDR2 (DFQATT, SNEGSKA) derive from the germline V gene (reference sequence). What the time point label conveys for this sample: week 11, during vaccination. Each vaccine dose, consisting of 300 ug of a 20-mer mutant IDH1 peptide in Montanide, was administered subcutaneously with topical imiquimod. All donors had newly diagnosed IDH1-mutant astrocytomas of WHO grade 3 or 4 that showed loss of nuclear ATRX. The samples were drawn from NOA16, a multicentre, single-arm, open-label phase I trial in Germany that tested a mutant IDH1 peptide vaccine in humans for the first time. Genomic DNA for TCRB sequencing was extracted from EDTA blood using the DNeasy Blood and Tissue Kit.

General conclusions and limits of the study: Selection of PBMC samples for TCRB deep sequencing was based on availability. Vaccine-induced immune responses across multiple MHC alleles were detected in 93.3% of patients. No apparent relationship was observed between pseudoprogression and alterations in the top peripheral T cell clonotypes detected by TCRB sequencing. It was noted by the authors that analyses of patient blood samples could not be reproduced owing to sample limitations.

This material consisted of PBMCs, taken from a glioma patient whose treatment included an IDH1 peptide vaccine. This receptor chain uses TRBV20-1 and TRBJ1-3; the D gene is not confidently resolved. The origin of this receptor is a man in his forties or fifties with glioma. The nucleotide sequence is given as TGCAGTGCTAGTCATCTTAACACCATATATTTT. It codes for CSASHLNTIYF.